This T cell receptor beta chain was recorded in a study of tumor-infiltrating lymphocytes in primary liver carcinoma. Study-level background: Productive TCRbeta read counts per sample ran from roughly 3.7 to 6.8 million and were similar across tissue types.

The germline gives CDR1 SGHAT, CDR2 FQNNGV. After removal of 5 bases from V and 5 bases from J, the junction contained 11 bases not matched to a gene. The CDR3 has 15 amino acids. TCR beta cDNA was made from 400 to 600 ng total RNA with a constant-region primer. A slightly modified ARM-PCR protocol with three nested multiplex PCR rounds produced these TCR beta libraries. The study ran its first two PCR rounds for around 9 cycles each, using TRBV1-TRBV30 forward primers and a C-beta reverse primer. From the multiplex PCR reads, TCRdb called clonotypes with MiXCR, one entry per CDR3 protein. The sample lists about 320,000 distinct CDR3 sequences, 50% to 70% occurring once. Extraction also yielded germline DNA, while blood RNA was obtained from unsorted whole blood. A sample of roughly 4 milliliters of peripheral blood was taken before surgery.

This sequence was found in a man aged 40-50 years with primary liver carcinoma and hepatitis B virus infection. The V call is TRBV11-2, the J call TRBJ1-2, with 7 bases identical to TRBD1. Sequencing was done on a sample of peripheral blood. CDR3 DNA: TGTGCCAGCAGCCCTGGACGGCTCAGGGGGTATGGCTACACCTTC. Encoded protein: CASSPGRLRGYGYTF.